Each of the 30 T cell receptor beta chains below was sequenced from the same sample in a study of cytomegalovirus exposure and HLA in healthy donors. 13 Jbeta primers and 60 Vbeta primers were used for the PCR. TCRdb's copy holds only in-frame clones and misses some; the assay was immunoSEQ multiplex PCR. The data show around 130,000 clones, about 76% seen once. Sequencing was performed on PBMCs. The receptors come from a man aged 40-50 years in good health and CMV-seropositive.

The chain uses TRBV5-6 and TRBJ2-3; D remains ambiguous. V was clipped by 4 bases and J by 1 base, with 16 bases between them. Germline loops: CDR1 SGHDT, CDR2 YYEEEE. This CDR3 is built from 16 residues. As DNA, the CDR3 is TGTGCCAGCAGCCCCCCGAGTTGGAGTGGCACAGATACGCAGTATTTT. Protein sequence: CASSPPSWSGTDTQYF.

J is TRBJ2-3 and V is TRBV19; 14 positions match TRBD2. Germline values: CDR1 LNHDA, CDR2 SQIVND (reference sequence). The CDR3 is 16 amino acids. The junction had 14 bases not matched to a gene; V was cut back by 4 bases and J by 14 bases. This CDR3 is CASSRGTSGSDLRRYF. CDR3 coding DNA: TGTGCCAGTAGTAGAGGGACTAGCGGGAGCGATCTACGGCGGTATTTT.

CDR3 amino acids: CASSLGGSWSDNEQFF. The CDR3 DNA reads as TGTGCCAGCAGCTTGGGGGGGTCATGGTCCGACAATGAGCAGTTCTTC. The chain combines TRBV7-2 with TRBJ2-1; TRBD2 matches 7 bases. In germline, CDR1 is SGHTA, CDR2 FQGNSA. The ends lost 3 bases at V and 5 bases at J; junction bases unmatched: 10. The CDR3 is 16 amino acids.

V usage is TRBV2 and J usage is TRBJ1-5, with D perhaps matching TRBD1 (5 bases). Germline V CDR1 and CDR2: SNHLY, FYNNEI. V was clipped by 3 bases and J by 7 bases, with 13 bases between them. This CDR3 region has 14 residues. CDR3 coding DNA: TGTGCCAGCAGTGAGCCGACAGTAGTCCAGCCCCAGCATTTT. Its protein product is CASSEPTVVQPQHF.

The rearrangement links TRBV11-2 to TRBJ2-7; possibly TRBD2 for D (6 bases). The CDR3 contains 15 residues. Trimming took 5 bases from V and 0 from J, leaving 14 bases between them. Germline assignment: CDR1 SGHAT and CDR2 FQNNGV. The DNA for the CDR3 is TGTGCCAGCAGCCTGAGTGTCGGGAGCTCCTACGAGCAGTACTTC. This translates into CASSLSVGSSYEQYF.

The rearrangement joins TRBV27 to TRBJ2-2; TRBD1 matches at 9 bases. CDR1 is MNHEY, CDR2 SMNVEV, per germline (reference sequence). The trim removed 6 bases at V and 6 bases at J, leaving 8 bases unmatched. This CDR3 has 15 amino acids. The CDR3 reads CASRLTGGAAGELFF. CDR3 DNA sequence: TGTGCCAGCAGATTGACAGGGGGGGCGGCCGGGGAGCTGTTTTTT.

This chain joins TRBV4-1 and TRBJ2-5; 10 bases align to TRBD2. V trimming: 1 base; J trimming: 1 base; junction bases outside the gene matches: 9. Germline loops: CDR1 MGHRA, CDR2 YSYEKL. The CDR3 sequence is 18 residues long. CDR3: CASSQVLAGVPLQETQYF. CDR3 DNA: TGCGCCAGCAGCCAAGTCCTAGCGGGGGTCCCGCTCCAAGAGACCCAGTACTTC.

CDR3 sequence reads: CASSQGPGNTIYF. CDR3 DNA sequence: TGCGCCAGCAGTCAGGGGCCTGGAAACACCATATATTTT. The chain couples TRBV10-2 to TRBJ1-3; TRBD1 is a possible D gene (6 bases). Trimming cost V 5 bases and J 2 bases, with 7 bases left between them. This CDR3 spans 13 amino acids. Germline assignment: CDR1 WSHSY and CDR2 SAAADI.

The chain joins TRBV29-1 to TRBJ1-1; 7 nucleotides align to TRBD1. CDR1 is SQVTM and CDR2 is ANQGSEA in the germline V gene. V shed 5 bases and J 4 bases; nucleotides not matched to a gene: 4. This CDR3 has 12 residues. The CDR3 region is CSVRQGPTEAFF. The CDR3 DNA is TGCAGCGTTCGACAGGGACCCACTGAAGCTTTCTTT.

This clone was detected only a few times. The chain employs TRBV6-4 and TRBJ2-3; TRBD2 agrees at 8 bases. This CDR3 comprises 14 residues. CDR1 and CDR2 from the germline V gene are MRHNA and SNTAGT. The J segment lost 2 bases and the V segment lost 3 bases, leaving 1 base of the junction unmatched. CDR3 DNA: TGTGCCAGCAGTGAGCGGGGGGACACAGATACGCAGTATTTT. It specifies CASSERGDTDTQYF.

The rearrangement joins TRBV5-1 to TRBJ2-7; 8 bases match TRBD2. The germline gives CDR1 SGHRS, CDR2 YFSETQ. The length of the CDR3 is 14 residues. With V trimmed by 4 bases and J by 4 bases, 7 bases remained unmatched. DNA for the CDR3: TGCGCCAGCAGCCCTGGGACTAGTAGATACGAGCAGTACTTC. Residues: CASSPGTSRYEQYF.

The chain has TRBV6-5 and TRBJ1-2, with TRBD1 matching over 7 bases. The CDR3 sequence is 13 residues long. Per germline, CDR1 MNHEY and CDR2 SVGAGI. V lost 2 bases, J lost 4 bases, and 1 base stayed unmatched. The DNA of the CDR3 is TGTGCCAGCAGTTACCGGGACAGCTATGGCTACACCTTC. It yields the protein CASSYRDSYGYTF.

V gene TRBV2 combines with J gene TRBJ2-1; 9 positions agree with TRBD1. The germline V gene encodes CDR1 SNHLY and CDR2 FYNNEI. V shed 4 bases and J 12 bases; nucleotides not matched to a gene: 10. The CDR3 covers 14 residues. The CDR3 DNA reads TGTGCCAGCAGTGTTTCCGGGACAGGGAACGGGCAGTTCTTC. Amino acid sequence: CASSVSGTGNGQFF.

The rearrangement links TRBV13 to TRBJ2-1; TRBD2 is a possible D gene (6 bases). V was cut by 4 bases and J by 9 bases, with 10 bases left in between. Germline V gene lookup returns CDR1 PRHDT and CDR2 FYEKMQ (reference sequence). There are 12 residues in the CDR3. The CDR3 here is CASSSRGSEQFF. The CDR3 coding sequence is TGTGCCAGCAGCTCACGGGGGAGTGAGCAGTTCTTC.

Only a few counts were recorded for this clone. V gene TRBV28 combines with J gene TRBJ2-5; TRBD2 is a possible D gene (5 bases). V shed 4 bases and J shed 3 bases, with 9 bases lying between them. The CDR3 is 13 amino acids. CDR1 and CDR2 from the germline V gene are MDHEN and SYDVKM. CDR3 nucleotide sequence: TGTGCCAGCAGTTCGGGGTGGGAAGAGACCCAGTACTTC. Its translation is CASSSGWEETQYF.

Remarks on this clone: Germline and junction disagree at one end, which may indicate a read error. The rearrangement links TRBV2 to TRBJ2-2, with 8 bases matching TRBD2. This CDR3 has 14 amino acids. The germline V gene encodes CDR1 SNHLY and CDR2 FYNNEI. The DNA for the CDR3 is TGTGCCAGCTCCGGGACTAGGAACACCGGGGAGCTGCTTTTT. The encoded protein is CASSGTRNTGELLF.

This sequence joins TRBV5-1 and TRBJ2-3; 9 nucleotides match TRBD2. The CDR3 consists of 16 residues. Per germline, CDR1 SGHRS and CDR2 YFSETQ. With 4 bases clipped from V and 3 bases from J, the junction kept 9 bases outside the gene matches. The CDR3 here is CASSAGSGGPTDTQYF. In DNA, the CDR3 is TGCGCCAGCAGCGCTGGTAGCGGGGGTCCGACAGATACGCAGTATTTT.

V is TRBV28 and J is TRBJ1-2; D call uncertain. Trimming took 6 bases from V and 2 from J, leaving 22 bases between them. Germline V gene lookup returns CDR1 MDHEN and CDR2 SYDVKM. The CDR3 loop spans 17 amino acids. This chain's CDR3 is CASSFRRALAYNYGYTF. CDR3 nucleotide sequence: TGTGCCAGCAGCTTCCGGCGGGCTTTGGCGTACAACTATGGCTACACCTTC.

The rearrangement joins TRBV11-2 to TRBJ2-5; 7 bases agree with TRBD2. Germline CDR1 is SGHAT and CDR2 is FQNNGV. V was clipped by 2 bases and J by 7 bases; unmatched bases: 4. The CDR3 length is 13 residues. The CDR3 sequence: CASSLKGRGTQYF. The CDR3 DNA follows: TGTGCCAGCAGCTTAAAGGGGAGGGGGACCCAGTACTTC.

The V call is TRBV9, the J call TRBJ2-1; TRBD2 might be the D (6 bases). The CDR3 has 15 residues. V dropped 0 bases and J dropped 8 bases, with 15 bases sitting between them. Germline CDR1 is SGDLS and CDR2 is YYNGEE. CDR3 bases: TGTGCCAGCAGCGTAGAGAGGGCGGGGATCGATGAGCAGTTCTTC. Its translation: CASSVERAGIDEQFF.

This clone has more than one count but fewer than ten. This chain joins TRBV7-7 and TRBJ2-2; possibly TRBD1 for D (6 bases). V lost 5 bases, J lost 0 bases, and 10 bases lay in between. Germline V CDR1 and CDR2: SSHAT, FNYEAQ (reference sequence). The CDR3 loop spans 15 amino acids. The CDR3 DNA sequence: TGTGCCAGCAGCAGGGACACCTCGAACACCGGGGAGCTGTTTTTT. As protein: CASSRDTSNTGELFF.

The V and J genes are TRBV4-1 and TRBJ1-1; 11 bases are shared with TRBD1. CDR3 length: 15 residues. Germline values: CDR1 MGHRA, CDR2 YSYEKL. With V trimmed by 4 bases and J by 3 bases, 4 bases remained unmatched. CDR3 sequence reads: CASSREGQGDTEAFF. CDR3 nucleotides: TGCGCCAGCAGCCGTGAGGGACAGGGGGACACTGAAGCTTTCTTT.

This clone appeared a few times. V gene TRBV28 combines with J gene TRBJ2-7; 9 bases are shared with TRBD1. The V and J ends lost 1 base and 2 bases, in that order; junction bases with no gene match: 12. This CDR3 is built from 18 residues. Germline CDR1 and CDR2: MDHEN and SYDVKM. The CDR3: CASSLLGGDYRGPYEQYF. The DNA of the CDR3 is TGTGCCAGCAGTTTATTGGGGGGGGACTACAGGGGGCCCTACGAGCAGTACTTC.

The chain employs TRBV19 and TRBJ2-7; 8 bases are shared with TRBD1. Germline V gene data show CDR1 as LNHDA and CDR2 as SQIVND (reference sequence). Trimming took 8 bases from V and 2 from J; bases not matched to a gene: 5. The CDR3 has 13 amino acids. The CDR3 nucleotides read TGTGCCAGTGGGGACAGGACGACCTACGAGCAGTACTTC. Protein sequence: CASGDRTTYEQYF.

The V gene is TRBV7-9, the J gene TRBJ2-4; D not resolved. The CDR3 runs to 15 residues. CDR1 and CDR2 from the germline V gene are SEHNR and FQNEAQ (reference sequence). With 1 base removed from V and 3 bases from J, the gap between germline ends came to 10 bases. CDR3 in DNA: TGTGCCAGCAGCTTAGAAGGTGGGCTCAAAAACATTCAGTACTTC. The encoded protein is CASSLEGGLKNIQYF.

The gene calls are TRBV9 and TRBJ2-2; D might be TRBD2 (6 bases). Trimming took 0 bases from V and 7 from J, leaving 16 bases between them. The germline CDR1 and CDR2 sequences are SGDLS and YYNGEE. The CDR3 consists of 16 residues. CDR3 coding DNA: TGTGCCAGCAGCGTAGGCGGCGGGGCTCTTGTCGGGGAGCTGTTTTTT. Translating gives CASSVGGGALVGELFF.

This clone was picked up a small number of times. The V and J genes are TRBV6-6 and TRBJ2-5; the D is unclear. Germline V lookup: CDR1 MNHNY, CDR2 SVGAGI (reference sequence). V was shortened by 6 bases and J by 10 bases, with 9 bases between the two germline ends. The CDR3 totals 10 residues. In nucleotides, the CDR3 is TGTGCCAGCAGGCCTCAGTTCCAGTACTTC. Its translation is CASRPQFQYF.

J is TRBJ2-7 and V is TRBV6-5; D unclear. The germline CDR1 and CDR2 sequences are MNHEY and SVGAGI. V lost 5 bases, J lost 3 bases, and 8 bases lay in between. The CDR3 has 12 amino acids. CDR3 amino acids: CASSEQFYEQYF. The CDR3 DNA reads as TGTGCCAGCAGTGAACAGTTCTACGAGCAGTACTTC.

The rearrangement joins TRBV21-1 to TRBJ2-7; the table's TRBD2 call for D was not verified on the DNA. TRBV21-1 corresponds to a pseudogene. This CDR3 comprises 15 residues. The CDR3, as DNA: TGTCTGGGGGGGACCGCTAGCGGGAGGGATTACGAGCAGTACTTC. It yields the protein CLGGTASGRDYEQYF.

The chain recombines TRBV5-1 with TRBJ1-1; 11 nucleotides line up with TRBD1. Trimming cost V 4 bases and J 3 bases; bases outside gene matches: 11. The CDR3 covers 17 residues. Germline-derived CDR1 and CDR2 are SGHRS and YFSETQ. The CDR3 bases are TGCGCCAGCAGCATCCGGACAGGGGGCGATCTTGACACTGAAGCTTTCTTT. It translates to CASSIRTGGDLDTEAFF.